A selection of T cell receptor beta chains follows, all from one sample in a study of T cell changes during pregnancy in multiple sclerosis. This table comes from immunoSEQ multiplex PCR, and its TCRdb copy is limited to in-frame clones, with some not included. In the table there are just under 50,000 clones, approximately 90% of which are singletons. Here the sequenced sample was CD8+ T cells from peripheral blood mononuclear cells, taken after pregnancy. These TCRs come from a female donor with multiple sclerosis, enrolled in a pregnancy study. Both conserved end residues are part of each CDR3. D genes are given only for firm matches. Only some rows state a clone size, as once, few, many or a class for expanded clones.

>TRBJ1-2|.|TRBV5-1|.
CASSPRGGKGYGYTF
TGCGCCAGCAGCCCGAGGGGGGGAAAGGGCTATGGCTACACCTTC
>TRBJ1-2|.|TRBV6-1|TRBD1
CASSEASDRVVNYGYTF
TGTGCCAGCAGTGAAGCTTCGGACAGGGTGGTTAACTATGGCTACACCTTC
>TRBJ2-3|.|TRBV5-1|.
CASSSRTAVTDTQYF
TGCGCCAGCAGTTCGCGGACAGCAGTCACAGATACGCAGTATTTT
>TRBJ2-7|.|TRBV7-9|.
CASSLALEYEQYF
TGTGCCAGCAGCTTAGCGCTAGAGTACGAGCAGTACTTC
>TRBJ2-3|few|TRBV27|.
CASRRRMTGDTQYF
TGTGCCAGCAGACGACGGATGACTGGAGATACGCAGTATTTT
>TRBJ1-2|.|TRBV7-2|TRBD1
CASSLRQGALNYGYTF
TGTGCCAGCAGCTTAAGACAGGGGGCTCTTAACTATGGCTACACCTTC
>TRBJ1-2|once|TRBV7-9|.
CASSSLSGEIYGYTF
TGTGCCAGCAGCTCCCTCTCCGGGGAAATTTATGGCTACACCTTC
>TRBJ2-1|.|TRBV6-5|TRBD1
CASSLTGYNEQFF
TGTGCCAGCAGCTTGACAGGGTACAATGAGCAGTTCTTC
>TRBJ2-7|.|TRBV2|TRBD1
CATKGAPYEQYF
TGTGCCACTAAGGGGGCACCCTACGAGCAGTACTTC
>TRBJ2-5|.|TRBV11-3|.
CASSSTSREMRAETQYF
TGTGCCAGCAGCTCGACCTCCCGGGAGATGCGTGCCGAGACCCAGTACTTC
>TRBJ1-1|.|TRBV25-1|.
CASSERGADEAFF
TGTGCCAGCAGTGAACGGGGGGCTGATGAAGCTTTCTTT
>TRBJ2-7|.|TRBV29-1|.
CSVETGYEQYF
TGCAGCGTTGAGACAGGCTACGAGCAGTACTTC
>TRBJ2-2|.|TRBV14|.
CASSQKGETGELFF
TGTGCCAGCAGCCAAAAGGGGGAAACCGGGGAGCTGTTTTTT
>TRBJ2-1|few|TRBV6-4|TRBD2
CASSDGTSGDYNEQFF
TGTGCCAGCAGTGACGGGACTAGCGGGGACTACAATGAGCAGTTCTTC
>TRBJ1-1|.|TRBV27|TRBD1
CASSSYRGPTEAFF
TGTGCCAGCAGTTCTTACAGGGGGCCCACTGAAGCTTTCTTT
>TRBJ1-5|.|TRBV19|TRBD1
CASSPRQGPNQPQHF
TGTGCCAGTAGTCCTAGACAGGGCCCCAATCAGCCCCAGCATTTT
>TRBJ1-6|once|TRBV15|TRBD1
CATSRVGTGNSPLHF
TGTGCCACCAGCAGAGTAGGGACAGGGAATTCACCCCTCCACTTT
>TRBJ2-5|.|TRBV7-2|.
CASSVGSGSQETQYF
TGTGCCAGCAGCGTGGGAAGCGGGTCCCAAGAGACCCAGTACTTC
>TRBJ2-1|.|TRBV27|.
CASRLGGSSYNEQFF
TGTGCCAGCCGATTGGGGGGAAGCTCCTACAATGAGCAGTTCTTC
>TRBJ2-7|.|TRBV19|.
CASSSDISYEQYF
TGTGCCAGTAGTTCGGACATCTCCTACGAGCAGTACTTC
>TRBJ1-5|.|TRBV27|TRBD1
CASSSERQGLGQPQHF
TGTGCCAGCAGTTCCGAGCGACAGGGGTTGGGTCAGCCCCAGCATTTT
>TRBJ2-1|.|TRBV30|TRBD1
CAWTSQGLSYNEQFF
TGTGCCTGGACCTCACAGGGGCTCTCCTACAATGAGCAGTTCTTC
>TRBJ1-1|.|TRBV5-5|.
CASSLGWAGNTEAFF
TGTGCCAGCAGCTTGGGCTGGGCGGGGAACACTGAAGCTTTCTTT
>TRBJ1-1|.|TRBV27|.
CASSLFRQNTEAFF
TGTGCCAGCAGTTTATTTCGACAGAACACTGAAGCTTTCTTT
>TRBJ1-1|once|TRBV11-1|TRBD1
CASSTIQGGITEAFF
TGTGCCAGCAGCACGATACAGGGGGGGATAACTGAAGCTTTCTTT
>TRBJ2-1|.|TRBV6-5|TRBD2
CASRQGLGWNEQFF
TGTGCCAGCAGACAAGGACTAGGGTGGAATGAGCAGTTCTTC
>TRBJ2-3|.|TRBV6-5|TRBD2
CASSYGAGGLDTQYF
TGTGCCAGCAGTTACGGGGCGGGGGGCCTAGATACGCAGTATTTT
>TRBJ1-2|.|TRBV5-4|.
CASRGGIPNYGYTF
TGTGCCAGCAGAGGGGGAATTCCTAACTATGGCTACACCTTC
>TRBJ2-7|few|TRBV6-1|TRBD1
CASSQGQGDEQYF
TGTGCCAGCAGCCAGGGACAGGGCGACGAGCAGTACTTC
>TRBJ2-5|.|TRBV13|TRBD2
CASSQGRASGGTGETQYF
TGTGCCAGCAGCCAAGGAAGGGCTAGCGGGGGTACTGGGGAGACCCAGTACTTC
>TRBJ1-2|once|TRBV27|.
CASSSTSVQGGYTF
TGTGCCAGCAGTTCCACGAGCGTACAAGGTGGCTACACCTTC
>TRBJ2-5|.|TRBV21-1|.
CASRKRGVAGGHQETQYF
TGTGCCAGCAGAAAAAGAGGTGTAGCGGGGGGGCATCAAGAGACCCAGTACTTC
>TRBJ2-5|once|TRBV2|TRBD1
CASTAGTGLTQYF
TGTGCCAGCACCGCTGGGACAGGTTTGACCCAGTACTTC
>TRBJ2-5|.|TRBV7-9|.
CASSPRAQGQETQYF
TGTGCCAGCAGCCCTCGGGCCCAGGGCCAAGAGACCCAGTACTTC
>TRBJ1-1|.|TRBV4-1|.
CASSQGQGVSEAFF
TGCGCCAGCAGCCAAGGTCAAGGGGTTTCTGAAGCTTTCTTT
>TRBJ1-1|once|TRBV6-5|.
CASSFGTEAFF
TGTGCCAGCAGTTTCGGGACAGAAGCTTTCTTT
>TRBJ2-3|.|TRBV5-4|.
CASSRLAGADTQYF
TGTGCCAGCAGCCGCCTCGCGGGGGCGGATACGCAGTATTTT
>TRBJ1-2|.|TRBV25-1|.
CATLGGPGYTF
TGTGCCACCCTTGGAGGGCCCGGCTACACCTTC
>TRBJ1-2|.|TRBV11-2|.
CASSLLRTEMDGYTF
TGTGCCAGCAGCTTACTTCGGACAGAAATGGATGGCTACACCTTC
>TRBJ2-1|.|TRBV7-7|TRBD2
CASSQVLAGYNEQFF
TGTGCTAGCAGCCAAGTACTAGCGGGGTACAATGAGCAGTTCTTC
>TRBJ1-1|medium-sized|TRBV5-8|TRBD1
CASLNRPTGVNTEAFF
TGTGCCAGCCTGAATCGACCGACAGGGGTGAACACTGAAGCTTTCTTT
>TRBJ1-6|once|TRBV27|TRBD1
CASSFGTGGNSPLHF
TGTGCCAGCAGTTTCGGTACAGGGGGCAATTCACCCCTCCACTTT
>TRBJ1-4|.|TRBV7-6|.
CASSSADQGFSSVKLFF
TGTGCCAGCAGCTCCGCTGACCAGGGTTTTTCTTCGGTAAAACTGTTTTTT
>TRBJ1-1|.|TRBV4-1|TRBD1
CASSQQDRGGMNTEAFF
TGCGCCAGCAGCCAACAGGACAGGGGAGGAATGAACACTGAAGCTTTCTTT